The 3 T cell receptor beta chains reported below all come from one sample, sequenced in a study of T cells in Graves' hyperthyroidism and ophthalmopathy. TCR beta CDR3 regions were amplified from RNA. A first-round RT-PCR of the TCR CDR3 used the HTBI primer set. Via MiXCR, TCRdb re-called the multiplex PCR reads, giving one row per CDR3 protein. Of almost 600,000 distinct CDR3 sequences listed, about 45% were seen once; the top ten hold around 7.7%. The sequencing sample was made of peripheral blood or thyroid tissue (not recorded which). These TCRs come from a woman between 18 and 30 years old with Graves' hyperthyroidism.

In its sample, this clonotype was seen many times. The chain employs TRBV9 and TRBJ1-5; D is possibly TRBD1 (5 bases). The CDR3 runs to 16 residues. Trimming removed 10 bases from V and 0 bases from J, with 20 bases in between. Germline CDR1 and CDR2: SGDLS and YYNGEE. CDR3 region: CAGNYGAPNSNQPQHF. For the CDR3, the DNA is TGTGCCGGGAATTACGGGGCACCTAATAGCAATCAGCCCCAGCATTTT.

The chain is built from TRBV29-1 and TRBJ2-1; 12 nucleotides align to TRBD2. The CDR3 contains 15 residues. Per the germline V gene, CDR1 is SQVTM and CDR2 is ANQGSEA. The J segment lost 2 bases and the V segment lost 7 bases, leaving 6 bases of the junction unmatched. The DNA of the CDR3 is TGCAGCGCCCAGACTAGCGGGAGCCCCTACAATGAGCAGTTCTTC. It codes for CSAQTSGSPYNEQFF.

The rearrangement links TRBV14 to TRBJ2-7; TRBD1 is a possible D gene (6 bases). CDR3 length: 13 amino acids. V was pared by 4 bases and J by 10 bases, with 17 bases between. Per germline, CDR1 SGHDN and CDR2 FVKESK. The CDR3, as DNA: TGTGCCAGCAGCCGCACCGGGACAACCGTCCAGTACTTC. This gives the protein CASSRTGTTVQYF.